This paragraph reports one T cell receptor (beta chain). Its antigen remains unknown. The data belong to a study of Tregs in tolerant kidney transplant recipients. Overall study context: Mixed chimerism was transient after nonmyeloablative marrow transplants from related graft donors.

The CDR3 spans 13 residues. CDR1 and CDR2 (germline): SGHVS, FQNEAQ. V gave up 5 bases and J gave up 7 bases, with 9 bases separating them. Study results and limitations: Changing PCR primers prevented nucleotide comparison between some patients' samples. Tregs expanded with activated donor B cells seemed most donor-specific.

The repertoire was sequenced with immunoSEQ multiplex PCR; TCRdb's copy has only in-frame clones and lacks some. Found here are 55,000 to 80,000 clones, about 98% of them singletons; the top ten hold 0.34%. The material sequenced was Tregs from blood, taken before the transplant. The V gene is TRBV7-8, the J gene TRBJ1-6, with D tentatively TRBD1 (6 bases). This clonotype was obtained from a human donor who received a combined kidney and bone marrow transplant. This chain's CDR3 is CASSPQGNSPLHF. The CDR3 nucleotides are TGTGCCAGCAGCCCCCAGGGGAATTCACCCCTCCACTTT.